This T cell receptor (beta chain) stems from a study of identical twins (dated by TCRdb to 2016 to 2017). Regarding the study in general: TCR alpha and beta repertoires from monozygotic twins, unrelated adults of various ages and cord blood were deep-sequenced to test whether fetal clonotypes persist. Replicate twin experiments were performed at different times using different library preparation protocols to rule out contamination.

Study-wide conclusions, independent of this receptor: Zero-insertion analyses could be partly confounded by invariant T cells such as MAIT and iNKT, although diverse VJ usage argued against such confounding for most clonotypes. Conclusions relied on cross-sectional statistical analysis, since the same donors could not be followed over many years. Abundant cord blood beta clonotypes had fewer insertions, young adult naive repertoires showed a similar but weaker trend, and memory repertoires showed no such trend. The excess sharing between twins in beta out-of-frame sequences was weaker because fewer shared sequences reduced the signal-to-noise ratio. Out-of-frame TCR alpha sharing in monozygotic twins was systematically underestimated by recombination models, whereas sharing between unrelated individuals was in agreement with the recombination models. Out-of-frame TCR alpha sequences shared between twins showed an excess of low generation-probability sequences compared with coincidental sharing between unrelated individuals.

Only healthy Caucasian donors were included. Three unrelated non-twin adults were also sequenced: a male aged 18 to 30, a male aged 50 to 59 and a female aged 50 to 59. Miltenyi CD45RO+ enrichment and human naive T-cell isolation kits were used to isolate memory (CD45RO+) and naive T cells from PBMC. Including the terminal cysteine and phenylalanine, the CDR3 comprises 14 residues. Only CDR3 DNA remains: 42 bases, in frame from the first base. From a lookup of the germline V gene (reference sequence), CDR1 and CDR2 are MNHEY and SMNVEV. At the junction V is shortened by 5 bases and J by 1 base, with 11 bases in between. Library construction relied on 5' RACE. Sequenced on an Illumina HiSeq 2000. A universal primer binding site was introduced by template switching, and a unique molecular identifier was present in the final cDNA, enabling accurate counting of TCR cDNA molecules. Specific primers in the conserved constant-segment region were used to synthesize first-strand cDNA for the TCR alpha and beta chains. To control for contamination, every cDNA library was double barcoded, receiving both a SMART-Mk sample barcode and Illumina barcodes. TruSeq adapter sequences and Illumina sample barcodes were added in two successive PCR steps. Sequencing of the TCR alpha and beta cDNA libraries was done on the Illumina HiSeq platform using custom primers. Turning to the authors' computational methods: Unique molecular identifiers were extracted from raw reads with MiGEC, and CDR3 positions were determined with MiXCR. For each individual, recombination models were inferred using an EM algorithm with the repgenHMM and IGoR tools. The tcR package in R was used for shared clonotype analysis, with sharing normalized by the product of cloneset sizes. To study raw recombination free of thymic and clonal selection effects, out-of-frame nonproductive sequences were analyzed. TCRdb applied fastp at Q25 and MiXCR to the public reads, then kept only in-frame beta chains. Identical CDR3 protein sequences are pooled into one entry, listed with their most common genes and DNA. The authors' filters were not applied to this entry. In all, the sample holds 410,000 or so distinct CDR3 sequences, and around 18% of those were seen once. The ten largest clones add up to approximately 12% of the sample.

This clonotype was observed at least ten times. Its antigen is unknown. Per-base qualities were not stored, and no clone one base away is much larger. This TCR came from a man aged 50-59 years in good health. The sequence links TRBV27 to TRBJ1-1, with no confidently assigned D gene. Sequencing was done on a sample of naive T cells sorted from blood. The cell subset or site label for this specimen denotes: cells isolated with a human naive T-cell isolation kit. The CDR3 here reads CASSPTLGNTEAFF. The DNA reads TGTGCCAGCAGTCCTACATTAGGGAACACTGAAGCTTTCTTT.